The 8 T cell receptor beta chains below come from one sample, sequenced in a study of T-cell memory formation after mild COVID-19. TCRdb re-derived calls from the 5' RACE reads in MiXCR, one entry per CDR3 protein. The sample includes approximately 190,000 distinct CDR3 sequences, 15% to 20% of them seen just once. Specimen: PBMCs or a T cell subset sorted from them (not recorded which). These receptors were collected from an adult woman who had mild COVID-19 (a few samples of this study predate the infection). Cell type and time point are not known.

V gene TRBV7-6 combines with J gene TRBJ2-3; the D is unclear. V shed 0 bases and J shed 4 bases, with 14 bases lying between them. Looked up from germline, CDR1 is SGHVS and CDR2 is FNYEAQ. CDR3 size: 16 residues. As DNA, the CDR3 is TGTGCCAGCAGCTTAGCGGTAAGGTCATCAGCAGATACGCAGTATTTT. Protein sequence: CASSLAVRSSADTQYF.

This chain joins TRBV2 and TRBJ1-4; perhaps TRBD1 as D (6 bases). This CDR3 is built from 14 residues. Germline CDR1 reads SNHLY; CDR2 reads FYNNEI. Trimming left V 7 bases short and J 8 bases short, with 17 bases between. The CDR3 here is CASKPDRSDEKLFF. The DNA for the CDR3 is TGTGCCAGCAAGCCCGACAGGAGCGACGAAAAACTGTTTTTT.

This chain uses TRBV3-1 with TRBJ1-5; D uncertain. The V end was cut by 4 bases, the J end by 6 bases, with 10 bases between. Per germline, CDR1 LGHDT and CDR2 YNNKEL (reference sequence). The CDR3 has 13 amino acids. The CDR3 here is CASSPFIGQPQHF. The CDR3 coding sequence is TGTGCCAGCAGCCCCTTCATCGGTCAGCCCCAGCATTTT.

The gene calls are TRBV6-4 and TRBJ1-2; a possible D gene is TRBD1 (6 bases). With 6 bases removed from V and 6 bases from J, the gap between germline ends came to 14 bases. The CDR3 contains 13 residues. Germline V gene sequence: CDR1 MRHNA, CDR2 SNTAGT. Here the CDR3 DNA reads TGTGCCAGCAGGGATACAGGGCTTCATGGCTACACCTTC. Its translation: CASRDTGLHGYTF.

The chain couples TRBV10-3 to TRBJ2-2, with 10 bases lining up with TRBD1. V gave up 5 bases and J gave up 6 bases; unmatched junction bases: 9. The V gene's germline CDR1 is ENHRY and CDR2 SYGVKD. The CDR3 runs to 16 residues. DNA for the CDR3: TGTGCCATCAGTCCGACCGGGACAGGGGTTTCCGGGGAGCTGTTTTTT. This encodes CAISPTGTGVSGELFF.

V and J are TRBV7-8 and TRBJ1-5; 9 bases align to TRBD1. CDR1 and CDR2 from the germline V gene are SGHVS and FQNEAQ. V lost 1 base and J lost 6; bases outside the gene matches: 7. The CDR3 loop spans 16 amino acids. This chain's CDR3 is CASSLVGTGWVQPQHF. The CDR3 DNA is TGTGCCAGCAGCTTAGTGGGGACAGGGTGGGTTCAGCCCCAGCATTTT.

This clonotype was observed a few times. The rearrangement links TRBV5-1 to TRBJ2-4; a possible D gene is TRBD1 (6 bases). There are 15 residues in the CDR3. Deletions cut 4 bases from V and 11 bases from J, with 22 bases between. Germline V gene lookup returns CDR1 SGHRS and CDR2 YFSETQ. In nucleotides, the CDR3 is TGCGCCAGCAGCGCCTACGGGACACCGTCCTCGCTTCAGTACTTC. It specifies CASSAYGTPSSLQYF.

The sample holds a few counts of this clonotype. V usage is TRBV12-3 or TRBV12-4 and J usage is TRBJ2-1, with 9 nucleotides matching TRBD2. The CDR3 extends over 15 amino acids. Unmatched junction bases numbered 9, after V lost 8 bases and J lost 4 bases. CDR3 bases: TGTGCCAGCCGCTCCTGGCGGGGGGGATACAATGAGCAGTTCTTC. This encodes CASRSWRGGYNEQFF.